This is a list of T cell receptor beta chains from one sample in a study of blood T cell repertoires in COVID-19. Some clones are missing from TCRdb's copy, which holds only in-frame ones; the method was immunoSEQ multiplex PCR. The profile shows hundreds of thousands of clones, roughly 85% of them singletons. Material for sequencing was peripheral blood. These receptors were obtained from a woman between 18 and 30 years old who had recovered from COVID-19. Both conserved end residues are part of each CDR3. The D gene is left open where the match is weak. Some rows mark clone size as missing; the rest say once, few, many or name a class of expanded clone.

D	V	J	length	size	DNA	CDR3
-	TRBV25-1	TRBJ1-1	16	-	TGTGCCAGCAGTGAGGGATGGGGGGGCATGCCTGGGGGAGCTTTCTTT	CASSEGWGGMPGGAFF
-	TRBV27	TRBJ1-5	13	-	TGTGCCAGCAGTTTAGGGGGAGGGGGGTTTCAGCATTTT	CASSLGGGGFQHF
-	TRBV19	TRBJ1-1	17	-	TGTGCCAGTAGCCTCACAAACCCAGGGCTCGTGAACACTGAAGCTTTCTTT	CASSLTNPGLVNTEAFF
TRBD2	TRBV7-6	TRBJ2-3	16	-	TGTGCCAGCAGCTCTGTTGCGGGAGGGCGGGTAGATACGCAGTATTTT	CASSSVAGGRVDTQYF
-	TRBV15	TRBJ1-5	16	-	TGTGCCACCAGCAGATTTCGGGAGGTCGGGGATCAGCCCCAGCATTTT	CATSRFREVGDQPQHF
TRBD2	TRBV6-5	TRBJ2-1	14	-	TGTGCCAGCAGTTGGACTAGCGGCGTCAGTGAGCAGTTCTTC	CASSWTSGVSEQFF
-	TRBV6-4	TRBJ2-5	14	-	TGTGCCAGCAGTCAGGAGGGCACGAAGGGGACCCAGTACTTC	CASSQEGTKGTQYF
TRBD1	TRBV19	TRBJ2-5	17	-	TGTGCCAGTAGCAAAGGGACAGGGGGCGGGTTGGGAGAGACCCAGTACTTC	CASSKGTGGGLGETQYF
-	TRBV7-8	TRBJ1-5	16	once	TGTGCCAGCAGCTTAATGGCCCGGGGGGGCGGGCAGCCCCAGCATTTT	CASSLMARGGGQPQHF
TRBD2	TRBV9	TRBJ2-3	22	-	TGTGCCAGCAGCGTCCCTATCCCGGGACTAGCGGGAGTAAGCGGAGAGACAGATACGCAGTATTTT	CASSVPIPGLAGVSGETDTQYF
-	TRBV7-6	TRBJ2-2	13	-	TGTGCCAGCAGCTTAATCAGGAACGGGGAGCTGTTTTTT	CASSLIRNGELFF
TRBD1	TRBV11-2	TRBJ1-1	17	-	TGTGCCAGCAGCTTAGGCATGGCAGGGGGCACCCACACTGAAGCTTTCTTT	CASSLGMAGGTHTEAFF
TRBD2	TRBV7-3	TRBJ2-1	15	-	TGTGCCAGCAGCTTAAGCGGGAGCTCCTACAATGAGCAGTTCTTC	CASSLSGSSYNEQFF
TRBD1	TRBV3-1/TRBV3-2	TRBJ1-1	14	-	TGTGCCAGCAGCCAGCGACAGGGGAACACTGAAGCTTTCTTT	CASSQRQGNTEAFF
-	TRBV2	TRBJ2-3	16	-	TGTGCCAGCAGTGAGGGGCCGGCCTCTAGCACAGATACGCAGTATTTT	CASSEGPASSTDTQYF
TRBD2	TRBV13	TRBJ2-1	15	-	TGTGCCAGCAGCTTAGTGGCTAGCGGGAATGGTGAGCAGTTCTTC	CASSLVASGNGEQFF
-	TRBV7-2	TRBJ1-2	15	-	TGTGCCAGCAGCTTAAGCTACAGGGCTAACTATGGCTACACCTTC	CASSLSYRANYGYTF
-	TRBV4-3	TRBJ2-2	14	-	TGCGCCAGCAGCCAGGGGGCCGCCACCGGGGAGCTGTTTTTT	CASSQGAATGELFF
-	TRBV6-6	TRBJ2-7	12	-	TGTGCCAGCAGTAGCGACGTCTACGAGCAGTACTTC	CASSSDVYEQYF
TRBD2	TRBV9	TRBJ2-1	16	-	TGTGCCAGCAGCGAAGGCCTAGCGGGAGGAGCTAATGAGCAGTTCTTC	CASSEGLAGGANEQFF
-	TRBV9	TRBJ2-1	15	-	TGTGCCAGCAGCGTAGAGCCGAGCTCCTACAATGAGCAGTTCTTC	CASSVEPSSYNEQFF
-	TRBV3-1/TRBV3-2	TRBJ1-1	12	-	TGTGCCAGCAGCCACCAGGGCACTGAAGCTTTCTTT	CASSHQGTEAFF
TRBD2	TRBV5-1	TRBJ2-3	19	-	TGCGCCAGCAGCCCCGGGACTAGCGGGTCCTTTACTAGCACAGATACGCAGTATTTT	CASSPGTSGSFTSTDTQYF
-	TRBV6-5	TRBJ1-1	13	-	TGTGCCAGCACCAACCCGGGAGGAACTGAAGCTTTCTTT	CASTNPGGTEAFF
-	TRBV27	TRBJ1-3	15	-	TGTGCCAGCAGTTTATTCAGAAGCTCTGGAAACACCATATATTTT	CASSLFRSSGNTIYF
-	TRBV2	TRBJ1-1	14	-	TGTGCCAGCAGACTCTCTGACTCGGGTACTGAAGCTTTCTTT	CASRLSDSGTEAFF
TRBD2	TRBV15	TRBJ2-1	19	-	TGTGCCACCAGCAGAGATACTGACTTCCTAGCGGGAGTTGGGAATGAGCAGTTCTTC	CATSRDTDFLAGVGNEQFF
-	TRBV13	TRBJ1-6	14	-	TGTGCCAGCAGCTTAAGGGGCGGCAATTCACCCCTCCACTTT	CASSLRGGNSPLHF
TRBD2	TRBV5-4	TRBJ2-2	16	-	TGTGCCAGCAGCCTCCTGCGGGAGGGCCCGGCCGGGGAGCTGTTTTTT	CASSLLREGPAGELFF
TRBD1	TRBV6-4	TRBJ1-2	14	-	TGTGCCAGCAGTGACTCTAAGGGGGCGCGGGGCTACACCTTC	CASSDSKGARGYTF
-	TRBV6-1	TRBJ2-7	15	-	TGTGCCAGCAGTGAAGCGAGCGGCAGCTCCTACGAGCAGTACTTC	CASSEASGSSYEQYF